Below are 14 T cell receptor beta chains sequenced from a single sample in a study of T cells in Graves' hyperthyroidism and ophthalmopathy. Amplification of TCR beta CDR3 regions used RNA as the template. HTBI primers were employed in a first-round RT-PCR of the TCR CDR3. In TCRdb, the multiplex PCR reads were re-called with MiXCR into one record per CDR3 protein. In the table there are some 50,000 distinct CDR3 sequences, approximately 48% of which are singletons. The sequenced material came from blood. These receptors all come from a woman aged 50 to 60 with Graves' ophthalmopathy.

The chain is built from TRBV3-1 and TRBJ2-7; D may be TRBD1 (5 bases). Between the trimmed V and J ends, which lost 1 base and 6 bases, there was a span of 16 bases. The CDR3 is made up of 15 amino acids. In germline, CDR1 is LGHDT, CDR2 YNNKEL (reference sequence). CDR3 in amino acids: CASSQVGRDVGEQYF. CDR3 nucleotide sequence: TGTGCCAGCAGCCAAGTGGGCAGGGATGTTGGCGAGCAGTACTTC.

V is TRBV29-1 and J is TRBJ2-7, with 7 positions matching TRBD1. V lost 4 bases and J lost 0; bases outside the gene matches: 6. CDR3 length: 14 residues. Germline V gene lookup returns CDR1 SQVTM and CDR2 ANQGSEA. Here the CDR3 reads CSVVMDRNSYEQYF. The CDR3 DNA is TGCAGCGTTGTCATGGACAGGAACTCCTACGAGCAGTACTTC.

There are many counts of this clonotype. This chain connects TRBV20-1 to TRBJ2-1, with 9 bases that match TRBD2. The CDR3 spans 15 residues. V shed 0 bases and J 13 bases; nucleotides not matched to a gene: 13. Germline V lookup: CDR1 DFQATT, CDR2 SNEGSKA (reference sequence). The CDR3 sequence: CSARDGWREGHQQFF. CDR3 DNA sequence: TGCAGTGCTAGAGATGGGTGGCGGGAGGGCCATCAACAGTTCTTC.

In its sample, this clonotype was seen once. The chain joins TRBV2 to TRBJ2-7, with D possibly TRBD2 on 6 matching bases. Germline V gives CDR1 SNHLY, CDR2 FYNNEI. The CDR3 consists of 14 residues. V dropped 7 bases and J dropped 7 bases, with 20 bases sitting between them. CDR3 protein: CASKALIGGVEQYF. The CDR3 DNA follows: TGTGCCAGCAAGGCCCTTATTGGAGGGGTTGAGCAGTACTTC.

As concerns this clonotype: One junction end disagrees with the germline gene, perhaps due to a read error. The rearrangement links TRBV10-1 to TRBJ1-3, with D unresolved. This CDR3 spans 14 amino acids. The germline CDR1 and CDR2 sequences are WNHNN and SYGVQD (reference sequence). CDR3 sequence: CANSDWASGNTIYF. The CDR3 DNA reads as TGCGCCAACAGTGACTGGGCCTCTGGAAACACCATATATTTT.

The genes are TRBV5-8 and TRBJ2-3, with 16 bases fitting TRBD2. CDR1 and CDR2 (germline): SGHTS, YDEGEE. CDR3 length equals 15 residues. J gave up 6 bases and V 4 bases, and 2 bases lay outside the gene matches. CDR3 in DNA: TGTGCCAGCAGCATGGGACTAGCGGGAGGGGATACGCAGTATTTT. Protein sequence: CASSMGLAGGDTQYF.

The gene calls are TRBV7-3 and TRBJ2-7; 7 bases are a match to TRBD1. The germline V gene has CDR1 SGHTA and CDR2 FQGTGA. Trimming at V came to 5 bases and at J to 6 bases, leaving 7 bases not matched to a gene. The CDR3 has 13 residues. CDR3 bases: TGTGCCAGCAGCCCCGAGGCAGGGGGCGAGCAGTACTTC. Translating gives CASSPEAGGEQYF.

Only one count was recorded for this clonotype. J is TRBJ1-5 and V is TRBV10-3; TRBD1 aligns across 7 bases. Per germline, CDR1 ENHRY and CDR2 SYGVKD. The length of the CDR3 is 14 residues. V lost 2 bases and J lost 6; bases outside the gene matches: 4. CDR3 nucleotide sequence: TGTGCCATCAGTGAGACAGGGGCGGCTCAGCCCCAGCATTTT. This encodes CAISETGAAQPQHF.

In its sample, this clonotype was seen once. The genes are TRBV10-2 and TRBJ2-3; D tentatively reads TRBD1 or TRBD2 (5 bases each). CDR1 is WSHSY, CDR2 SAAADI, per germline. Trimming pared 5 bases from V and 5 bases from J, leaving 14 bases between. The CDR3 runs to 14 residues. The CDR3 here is CASSRWGIQDTQYF. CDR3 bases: TGCGCCAGCAGTAGGTGGGGGATCCAAGATACGCAGTATTTT.

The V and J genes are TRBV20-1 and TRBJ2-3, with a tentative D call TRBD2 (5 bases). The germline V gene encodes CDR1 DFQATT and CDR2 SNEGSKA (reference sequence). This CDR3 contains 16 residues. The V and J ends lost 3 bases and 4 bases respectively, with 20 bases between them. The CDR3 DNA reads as TGCAGTGCTAGGGACGGAACGAACACCGGGGCAGATACGCAGTATTTT. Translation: CSARDGTNTGADTQYF.

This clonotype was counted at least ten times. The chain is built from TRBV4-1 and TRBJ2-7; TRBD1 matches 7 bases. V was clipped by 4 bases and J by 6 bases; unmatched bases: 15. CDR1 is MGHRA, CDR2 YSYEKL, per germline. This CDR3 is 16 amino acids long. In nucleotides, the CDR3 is TGCGCCAGCAGCCCCAGGACACAGGGGAACTTGGGCGAGCAGTACTTC. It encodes CASSPRTQGNLGEQYF.

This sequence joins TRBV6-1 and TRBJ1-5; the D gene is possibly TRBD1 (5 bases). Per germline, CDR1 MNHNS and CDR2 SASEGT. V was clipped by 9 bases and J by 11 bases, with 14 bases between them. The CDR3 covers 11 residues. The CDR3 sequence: CASQASRAQHF. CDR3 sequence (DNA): TGTGCCAGTCAAGCGTCCAGGGCCCAGCATTTT.

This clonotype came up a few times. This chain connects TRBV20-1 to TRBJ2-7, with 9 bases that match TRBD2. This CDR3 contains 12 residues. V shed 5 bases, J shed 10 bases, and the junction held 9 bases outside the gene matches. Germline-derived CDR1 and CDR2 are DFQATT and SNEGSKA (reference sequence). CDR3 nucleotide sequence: TGCAGTGCTGGCGGGACTAGCTGGTTACAGTACTTC. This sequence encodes CSAGGTSWLQYF.

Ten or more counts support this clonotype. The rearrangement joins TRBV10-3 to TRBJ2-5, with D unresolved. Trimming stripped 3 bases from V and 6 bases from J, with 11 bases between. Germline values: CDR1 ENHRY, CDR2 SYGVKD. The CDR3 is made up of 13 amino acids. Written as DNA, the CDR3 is TGTGCCATCAGTGAAGTGAGCAGAAAGACCCAGTACTTC. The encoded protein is CAISEVSRKTQYF.